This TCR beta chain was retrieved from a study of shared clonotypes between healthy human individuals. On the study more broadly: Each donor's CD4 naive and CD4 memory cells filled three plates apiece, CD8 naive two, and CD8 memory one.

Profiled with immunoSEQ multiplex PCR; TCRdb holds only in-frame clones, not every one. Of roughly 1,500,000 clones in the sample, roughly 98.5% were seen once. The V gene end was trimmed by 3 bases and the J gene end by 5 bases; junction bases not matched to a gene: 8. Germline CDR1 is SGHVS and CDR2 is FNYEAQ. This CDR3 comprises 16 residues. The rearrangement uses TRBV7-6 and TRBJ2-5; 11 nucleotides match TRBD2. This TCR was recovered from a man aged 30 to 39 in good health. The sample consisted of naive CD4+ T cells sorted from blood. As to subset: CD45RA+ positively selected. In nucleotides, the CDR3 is TGTGCCAGCAGCTTTATACTAGCGGGAGTGGGGGAGACCCAGTACTTC. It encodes CASSFILAGVGETQYF.